Following are 4 T cell receptor beta chains from one sample sequenced in a study of blood T cell repertoires in COVID-19. The table came from immunoSEQ multiplex PCR; TCRdb's copy has only in-frame clones and leaves some out. The profile shows 200,000 to 300,000 clones, just over 85% of them singletons. Source material: peripheral blood. These TCRs come from an elderly man with acute or convalescent COVID-19.

The chain employs TRBV7-6 and TRBJ2-7; TRBD1 agrees at 8 bases. Germline V lookup: CDR1 SGHVS, CDR2 FNYEAQ. V dropped 4 bases and J dropped 4; count of bases not matched to a gene: 9. CDR3 length equals 15 residues. DNA of the CDR3: TGTGCCAGCAGCTCTTACAGGGGGAGACAATACGAGCAGTACTTC. This codes for CASSSYRGRQYEQYF.

The CDR3 DNA follows: TGTGCCAGCAGTCAACAGGGGGCTTCGGATACGCAGTATTTT. It is translated as CASSQQGASDTQYF. The chain links TRBV6-2 or TRBV6-3 to TRBJ2-3; TRBD1 matches at 9 bases. V shed 5 bases and J 6 bases; nucleotides not matched to a gene: 6. CDR3 length: 14 amino acids. The germline V gene encodes CDR1 MNHEY and CDR2 SVGEGT.

The rearrangement links TRBV7-9 to TRBJ2-3, with D possibly matching TRBD2 (5 bases). CDR1 SEHNR and CDR2 FQNEAQ come from the germline V gene (reference sequence). There are 15 residues in the CDR3. V was clipped by 0 bases and J by 5 bases, with 12 bases between them. This chain's CDR3 is CASSLAPIAGDTQYF. Written as DNA, the CDR3 is TGTGCCAGCAGCTTAGCTCCCATCGCGGGAGATACGCAGTATTTT. Based on the CDR3 plus reference TRBV7-9 and TRBJ2-3, the full variable domain is DTGVSQNPRHKITKRGQNVTFRCDPISEHNRLYWYRQTLGQGPEFLTYFQNEAQLEKSRLLSDRFSAERPKGSFSTLEIQRTEQGDSAMYLCASSLAPIAGDTQYFGPGTRLTVL.

This clone was found a few times. The V and J genes are TRBV7-2 and TRBJ2-1; D is unclear. The ends were cut back, 1 base at V and 0 bases at J, with 7 bases in the middle. Germline-derived CDR1 and CDR2 are SGHTA and FQGNSA. This CDR3 has 15 amino acids. CDR3 loop: CASSLEMSSYNEQFF. The CDR3 region has the DNA TGTGCCAGCAGCTTAGAGATGAGCTCCTACAATGAGCAGTTCTTC.